The text below deals with one TCR beta chain. The sample is drawn from a study of blood T cell repertoires in COVID-19. Original processing methods: It was from reference gene primer amplification that nucleated cell counts were estimated. Only in-frame clones appear in the TCRdb table, and some are missing; sequencing was by immunoSEQ multiplex PCR. V, J and clone size were drawn from that table, and D and trimming were deduced from the DNA. The sample records around 360,000 clones, 87% being singletons. The origin of this receptor is a woman in her thirties who had recovered from COVID-19. Sequenced sample: PBMCs or T cells enriched from blood (not recorded which).

Written as DNA, the CDR3 is TGTGCCATCAGTGAAGAAACATACGAGCAGTACTTC. Residues: CAISEETYEQYF. This chain uses TRBV10-3 with TRBJ2-7; D ambiguous. The CDR3 sequence is 12 residues long. The V end lost 3 bases, the J end lost 4 bases, and 7 bases lay between the germline ends. Looked up from germline, CDR1 is ENHRY and CDR2 is SYGVKD.